This T cell receptor beta chain emerged from a study of shared clonotypes between healthy human individuals. In the source study's methods: Junction-only sequences without quality scores were provided by ImmunoSEQ, so filtering was different. The data were produced by immunoSEQ multiplex PCR, yet TCRdb's version contains in-frame clones alone and is incomplete. V, J and clone size are taken as reported in that table, and D and trimming were inferred from the DNA itself. This table holds a few hundred thousand clones, roughly 97% found once. General study points: Relative to clonotypes present in all four donors, those not shared had lower generation probabilities.

Healthy adults negative for HIV, lacking recent acute infections or vaccinations, served as donors. A CD45RA+ naive subset and a CD45RA-negative memory subset were split from CD4+ cells. The CDR3 spans 16 residues. The germline V and J ends were trimmed by 2 bases and 5 bases, with 18 bases remaining between them. Germline V gene sequence: CDR1 MDHEN, CDR2 SYDVKM. In the case of this clone: The antigen remains unidentified.

Sequencing input: naive CD4+ T cells sorted from blood. Subset indicated: CD45RA+ positively selected. The chain has TRBV28 and TRBJ2-5, with a tentative D call TRBD1 (5 bases). This clonotype was obtained from a woman aged 25 to 39 in good health. The CDR3 DNA follows: TGTGCCAGCAGTTTAGGGCCCGGGCAGGGCGGTGAGACCCAGTACTTC. It translates to CASSLGPGQGGETQYF.